Presented here are 6 T cell receptor beta chains from one specimen sequenced in a study of identical twins. In TCRdb, the 5' RACE reads were re-called with MiXCR into one record per CDR3 protein. The sample includes 500,000 or so distinct CDR3 sequences, about 13% of them seen just once. These data were also filed under a second study, of yellow fever vaccine responses in identical twins.

Sequencing was performed on CD4+ T cells sorted from blood. The receptors originated from a young woman in good health.

The chain couples TRBV5-1 to TRBJ2-1; perhaps TRBD2 as D (6 bases). V lost 6 bases and J 1 base, leaving 17 bases between the germline ends. Germline CDR1 SGHRS, CDR2 YFSETQ. The CDR3 runs 16 residues. CDR3 sequence reads: CASTPGGVGSYNEQFF. The DNA of the CDR3 is TGCGCCAGCACCCCCGGCGGGGTTGGGTCCTACAATGAGCAGTTCTTC. The full variable domain, with the rest looked up from reference TRBV5-1 and TRBJ2-1, is KAGVTQTPRYLIKTRGQQVTLSCSPISGHRSVSWYQQTPGQGLQFLFEYFSETQRNKGNFPGRFSGRQFSNSRSEMNVSTLELGDSALYLCASTPGGVGSYNEQFFGPGTRLTVL.

The CDR3 loop is CAWRGAGAEQFF. For the CDR3, the DNA is TGTGCCTGGAGGGGGGCAGGGGCTGAGCAGTTCTTC. The rearrangement links TRBV30 to TRBJ2-1, with D perhaps TRBD1 (6 bases). V was clipped by 3 bases and J by 9 bases, with 12 bases between them. This CDR3 spans 12 amino acids. Germline V gene lookup returns CDR1 GTSNPN and CDR2 SVGIG (reference sequence).

This sequence joins TRBV6-2 or TRBV6-3 and TRBJ2-7; D is ambiguous. CDR1 and CDR2 from the germline V gene are MNHEY and SVGEGT. V gave up 7 bases and J gave up 5 bases, with 18 bases separating them. This CDR3 has 14 residues. CDR3 region: CASTPSAPPDEQYF. CDR3 DNA sequence: TGTGCCAGCACCCCGTCGGCTCCCCCGGACGAGCAGTACTTC.

The rearrangement uses TRBV3-1 and TRBJ2-7, with a tentative D call TRBD1 (5 bases). CDR3 length equals 14 residues. Looked up from germline, CDR1 is LGHDT and CDR2 is YNNKEL (reference sequence). Trimming removed 0 bases at V and 0 bases at J, with 6 bases between. CDR3 DNA: TGTGCCAGCAGCCAAGATACAGGCTCCTACGAGCAGTACTTC. Its translation: CASSQDTGSYEQYF.

This clonotype was counted a few times. The V gene is TRBV4-3, the J gene TRBJ2-1, with D unresolved. CDR1 and CDR2 from the germline V gene are LGHNA and YSLEER. This CDR3 is built from 14 residues. V dropped 4 bases and J dropped 9 bases, with 16 bases sitting between them. Here the CDR3 DNA reads TGCGCCAGCAGCCTAGAAGGACGTACTGGTGAGCAGTTCTTC. Its translation: CASSLEGRTGEQFF.

The sample holds many counts of this clonotype. This sequence joins TRBV11-3 and TRBJ2-2; D remains unclear. The CDR3 runs to 14 residues. Germline CDR1 is SGHNT and CDR2 is YENEEA. V lost 3 bases and J 2 bases, leaving 7 bases between the germline ends. CDR3 in amino acids: CASSLRTNTGELFF. The CDR3 DNA reads as TGTGCCAGCAGCTTGAGAACAAACACCGGGGAGCTGTTTTTT.